This T cell receptor beta chain was profiled in a study of sequential checkpoint blockade in melanoma. This table comes from immunoSEQ multiplex PCR, and its TCRdb copy is limited to in-frame clones, with some not included. The data contain 20,000 or so clones, 73% of them singletons. Treatment of the sample: randomized to nivolumab then ipilimumab (arm A) or the reverse (arm B). Germline values: CDR1 SGHDT, CDR2 YYEEEE. There are 12 residues in the CDR3. V lost 3 bases, J lost 4 bases, and 1 base stayed unmatched. The clonotype was recovered from a human donor with melanoma. Material: CD8+ T cells sorted from blood (inferred from file names), obtained from a patient given nivolumab and ipilimumab in sequence. The chain has TRBV5-6 and TRBJ2-7; TRBD1 agrees at 7 bases. The CDR3 is CASSSQGYEQYF. The DNA for the CDR3 is TGTGCCAGCAGCTCACAGGGGTACGAGCAGTACTTC. The complete variable domain, with remaining parts taken from reference TRBV5-6 and TRBJ2-7, reads DAGVTQSPTHLIKTRGQQVTLRCSPKSGHDTVSWYQQALGQGPQFIFQYYEEEERQRGNFPDRFSGHQFPNYSSELNVNALLLGDSALYLCASSSQGYEQYFGPGTRLTVT.